What follows is one TCR beta chain and its context. Its antigen is not identified. PCR used 60 Vbeta primers and 13 Jbeta primers. Data came from immunoSEQ multiplex PCR; TCRdb stores just in-frame clones and leaves some out. The table shows under 150,000 clones, with roughly 83% occurring only once. The data are from a study of cytomegalovirus exposure and HLA in healthy donors. Study-wide results and limits: HLA alleles were associated with 16,951 TCR beta sequences in a later analysis at 0.05 false discovery rate. Solely CMV serostatus was available to characterize immune exposure.

Germline CDR1 is SGHVS and CDR2 is FQNEAQ. This CDR3 is 15 amino acids long. V was clipped by 1 base and J by 7 bases, with 17 bases between them. The chain carries TRBV7-8 and TRBJ2-7, with D tentatively TRBD1 (5 bases). The clonotype was recovered from a girl aged 2-10 years in good health and CMV-seronegative. The sample comprised PBMCs. CDR3 in DNA: TGTGCCAGCAGCTTAGTTCAGGGTTTACCTGGGGAGCAGTACTTC. Amino acids: CASSLVQGLPGEQYF.